The 29 T cell receptor beta chains in this list originate from one sample, sequenced in a study of shared clonotypes between healthy human individuals. Measured with immunoSEQ multiplex PCR; TCRdb has only the in-frame clones, and not every one. Of 2 million to 2.5 million clones listed, about 94% are singletons. Material: naive CD4+ T cells sorted from blood. Subset denoted: CD45RA+ positively selected. These receptors all come from a man younger than 30 in good health.

The chain has TRBV28 and TRBJ1-1; 9 nucleotides align to TRBD1. This CDR3 spans 15 amino acids. Germline CDR1 reads MDHEN; CDR2 reads SYDVKM. Germline trimming cut 2 bases from V and 7 bases from J; bases unmatched to any gene: 8. CDR3 region: CASSLITGGIGEAFF. CDR3 sequence (DNA): TGTGCCAGCAGTTTAATTACAGGGGGCATAGGTGAAGCTTTCTTT.

V usage is TRBV5-1 and J usage is TRBJ1-3, with D hard to call. Germline V gives CDR1 SGHRS, CDR2 YFSETQ. CDR3 length: 17 amino acids. Trimming took off 4 bases at V and 0 bases at J, with 17 bases between the two ends. DNA for the CDR3: TGCGCCAGCAGCATTTCCACGTCAGGAGCCTCTGGAAACACCATATATTTT. Protein product: CASSISTSGASGNTIYF.

The chain has TRBV11-2 and TRBJ2-7; tentatively, D is TRBD2 (5 bases). V was shortened by 5 bases and J by 6 bases, with 14 bases between the two germline ends. Germline CDR1 reads SGHAT; CDR2 reads FQNNGV. This CDR3 is 13 amino acids long. The CDR3 loop is CASSLKTGGEQYF. The CDR3 DNA reads TGTGCCAGCAGCCTCAAGACCGGAGGCGAGCAGTACTTC. Filled out from reference TRBV11-2 and TRBJ2-7, the complete variable domain reads EAGVAQSPRYKIIEKRQSVAFWCNPISGHATLYWYQQILGQGPKLLIQFQNNGVVDDSQLPKDRFSAERLKGVDSTLKIQPAKLEDSAVYLCASSLKTGGEQYFGPGTRLTVT.

This chain uses TRBV10-2 with TRBJ2-7, with TRBD2 as a possible D gene (6 bases). Germline V lookup: CDR1 WSHSY, CDR2 SAAADI. This CDR3 region has 15 residues. V lost 6 bases and J 1 base, leaving 16 bases between the germline ends. The CDR3 is CASRGGLLGSYEQYF. The CDR3 DNA reads as TGCGCCAGCAGGGGGGGACTCCTCGGGTCCTACGAGCAGTACTTC.

The count of this clone is one. The CDR3 loop reads CASSGWATGNYGYTF. The CDR3 coding sequence is TGTGCCAGCAGCGGGTGGGCAACAGGGAACTATGGCTACACCTTC. V is TRBV5-6 and J is TRBJ1-2; D perhaps matches TRBD1 (6 bases). Germline lookup yields CDR1 SGHDT and CDR2 YYEEEE. The CDR3 loop spans 15 amino acids. Trimming took 4 bases from V and 2 from J, leaving 15 bases between them.

V gene TRBV10-3 combines with J gene TRBJ2-7; the D gene could be TRBD1 or TRBD2 (5 bases each). Germline V gene sequence: CDR1 ENHRY, CDR2 SYGVKD. CDR3 length: 16 amino acids. The V and J ends lost 3 bases and 1 base respectively, with 16 bases between them. In DNA form, the CDR3 reads TGTGCCATCAGTGAATCAGGGAGTTTAGTATCCTACGAGCAGTACTTC. Protein: CAISESGSLVSYEQYF.

The chain has TRBV6-4 and TRBJ2-3; 12 bases line up with TRBD2. The CDR3 covers 13 residues. CDR1 is MRHNA, CDR2 SNTAGT, per germline. V trimming: 4 bases; J trimming: 7 bases; junction bases outside the gene matches: 0. The chain's CDR3 is CASSGTSGNTQYF. In nucleotides, the CDR3 is TGTGCCAGCAGTGGGACTAGCGGGAATACGCAGTATTTT.

The chain is built from TRBV7-8 and TRBJ2-7, with 8 nucleotides matching TRBD1. Losses at the gene ends were 5 bases for V and 3 bases for J; bases not matched to a gene: 6. CDR3 length equals 14 residues. Germline CDR1 and CDR2: SGHVS and FQNEAQ. The CDR3 loop reads CASSPTGTGYEQYF. CDR3 DNA sequence: TGTGCCAGCAGCCCGACCGGGACAGGCTACGAGCAGTACTTC.

A few counts support this clone. The sample carries other DNA sequences with the same CDR3. V is TRBV19 and J is TRBJ2-6; no clear D. Trimming took off 4 bases at V and 1 base at J, with 5 bases between the two ends. Germline values: CDR1 LNHDA, CDR2 SQIVND (reference sequence). This CDR3 is 14 amino acids long. CDR3 in DNA: TGTGCCAGTAGTACAGGTTCTGGGGCCAACGTCCTGACTTTC. Its translation: CASSTGSGANVLTF.

This rearrangement joins TRBV4-1 to TRBJ2-5; 7 nucleotides align to TRBD1. J lost 5 bases, V lost 4 bases, and 4 bases had no gene match. The length of the CDR3 is 13 residues. The germline CDR1 and CDR2 sequences are MGHRA and YSYEKL. The CDR3 spells CASSRGGWETQYF. The CDR3 DNA reads as TGCGCCAGCAGCCGAGGGGGCTGGGAGACCCAGTACTTC.

The chain carries TRBV7-9 and TRBJ1-6; weak D call: TRBD1 (6 bases). CDR3 length: 14 amino acids. V was pared by 1 base and J by 8 bases, with 9 bases between. Germline V gives CDR1 SEHNR, CDR2 FQNEAQ (reference sequence). The DNA for the CDR3 is TGTGCCAGCAGCTTAGAGGGGGTAGATTCACCCCTCCACTTT. Translated, it gives CASSLEGVDSPLHF.

The rearrangement joins TRBV30 to TRBJ1-6; no clear D. V lost 0 bases and J lost 1, with 4 bases in between. The germline gives CDR1 GTSNPN, CDR2 SVGIG (reference sequence). The CDR3 is 14 residues long. CDR3 protein: CAWSVGSYNSPLHF. The CDR3 DNA reads as TGTGCCTGGAGTGTCGGATCCTATAATTCACCCCTCCACTTT.

The chain combines TRBV2 with TRBJ2-3; possibly TRBD1 for D (5 bases). Germline assignment: CDR1 SNHLY and CDR2 FYNNEI. V gave up 2 bases and J gave up 5 bases, with 11 bases separating them. CDR3 length: 14 amino acids. CDR3 protein: CASSEQGAKDTQYF. The CDR3 DNA sequence: TGTGCCAGCAGTGAACAGGGCGCTAAAGATACGCAGTATTTT.

Notes on this clone: The same CDR3 is also encoded by other DNA sequences in this sample. The chain has TRBV18 and TRBJ1-4; D ambiguous. The CDR3 is made up of 13 amino acids. The germline V gene encodes CDR1 KGHSH and CDR2 LQKENI. V lost 6 bases and J lost 6, with 11 bases in between. CDR3 in DNA: TGTGCCAGCTCCCGCGGATCGGATGAAAAACTGTTTTTT. Protein: CASSRGSDEKLFF.

The V gene is TRBV5-1, the J gene TRBJ1-2; D unresolved. Looked up from germline, CDR1 is SGHRS and CDR2 is YFSETQ. The V gene lost 4 bases and the J gene lost 4 bases, with 14 bases spanning the gap. This CDR3 contains 14 residues. This CDR3 reads CASSSGVPGYGYTF. In DNA form, the CDR3 reads TGCGCCAGCAGCAGCGGGGTACCTGGCTATGGCTACACCTTC.

This clone was picked up one time. The genes are TRBV27 and TRBJ2-1; D is perhaps TRBD2 (5 bases). V was clipped by 3 bases and J by 4 bases, with 7 bases between them. The CDR3 has 13 residues. Germline CDR1 MNHEY, CDR2 SMNVEV (reference sequence). The chain's CDR3 is CASSFQRYNEQFF. CDR3 sequence (DNA): TGTGCCAGCAGTTTTCAGCGGTACAATGAGCAGTTCTTC.

The genes are TRBV10-3 and TRBJ2-7, with 10 positions matching TRBD2. V was clipped by 10 bases and J by 3 bases; unmatched bases: 9. The CDR3 consists of 14 residues. The V gene's germline CDR1 is ENHRY and CDR2 SYGVKD. CDR3 in DNA: TGTGCCACCTCTCTACTAGCGGGGAGCTACGAGCAGTACTTC. This codes for CATSLLAGSYEQYF.

This chain uses TRBV7-2 with TRBJ1-2; 7 positions match TRBD1. Germline CDR1 reads SGHTA; CDR2 reads FQGNSA. The CDR3 extends over 13 amino acids. V trimming: 5 bases; J trimming: 6 bases; junction bases outside the gene matches: 6. This chain's CDR3 is CASSLQTGDGYTF. The CDR3 coding sequence is TGTGCCAGCAGCCTACAAACAGGGGATGGCTACACCTTC.

This chain links TRBV28 with TRBJ2-3; tentative D call: TRBD2 (6 bases). The CDR3 totals 15 residues. Germline CDR1 reads MDHEN; CDR2 reads SYDVKM. The V and J ends lost 4 bases and 1 base respectively, with 12 bases between them. The CDR3 nucleotides read TGTGCCAGCAGTTGGCGGGGCCAGGGCACAGATACGCAGTATTTT. This codes for CASSWRGQGTDTQYF. Together with reference TRBV28 and TRBJ2-3, the CDR3 gives the full variable domain: DVKVTQSSRYLVKRTGEKVFLECVQDMDHENMFWYRQDPGLGLRLIYFSYDVKMKEKGDIPEGYSVSREKKERFSLILESASTNQTSMYLCASSWRGQGTDTQYFGPGTRLTVL.

This clone occurred once. The V and J genes are TRBV4-3 and TRBJ2-1, with 9 bases identical to TRBD2. Germline CDR1 LGHNA, CDR2 YSLEER. V was clipped by 4 bases and J by 6 bases; unmatched bases: 13. The CDR3 has 17 residues. In nucleotides, the CDR3 is TGCGCCAGCAGCCTAGCTAGGGGGCGGGAGGGCCTCAATGAGCAGTTCTTC. This translates into CASSLARGREGLNEQFF.

With respect to this clone: The sample contains more than one DNA sequence encoding this CDR3. V and J are TRBV20-1 and TRBJ1-3, with D hard to call. This CDR3 has 11 amino acids. V lost 7 bases, J lost 0 bases, and 4 bases lay in between. Germline CDR1 and CDR2: DFQATT and SNEGSKA (reference sequence). The CDR3 spells CSGRSGNTIYF. For the CDR3, the DNA is TGCAGTGGGCGCTCTGGAAACACCATATATTTT.

V usage is TRBV4-1 and J usage is TRBJ2-1, with D perhaps TRBD1 or TRBD2 (5 bases each). The germline V and J ends were trimmed by 1 base and 2 bases, with 15 bases remaining between them. From germline, CDR1 is MGHRA and CDR2 YSYEKL. CDR3 length: 17 amino acids. The DNA for the CDR3 is TGCGCCAGCAGCCAAGCGGGGACCCGATACACCTACAATGAGCAGTTCTTC. Encoded protein: CASSQAGTRYTYNEQFF.

The chain joins TRBV18 to TRBJ1-2; possible D gene TRBD1, 6 bases. Germline lookup yields CDR1 KGHSH and CDR2 LQKENI. The length of the CDR3 is 18 residues. Trimming removed 3 bases at V and 1 base at J, with 21 bases between. The DNA of the CDR3 is TGTGCCAGCTCACCTACGGGTACGGTCCAGGGGCATAACTATGGCTACACCTTC. Its translation: CASSPTGTVQGHNYGYTF.

A note on this clone: Different DNA sequences within this sample yield the same CDR3. The chain has TRBV5-4 and TRBJ2-5; 11 bases are shared with TRBD2. Germline CDR1 reads SGHNT; CDR2 reads YYREEE (reference sequence). This CDR3 is 16 amino acids long. V lost 4 bases and J lost 1; bases outside the gene matches: 6. CDR3 amino acids: CASSPGLAGGQETQYF. CDR3 nucleotides: TGTGCCAGCAGCCCCGGACTAGCGGGCGGCCAAGAGACCCAGTACTTC.

Here the CDR3 DNA reads TGTGCCAGCAGCTTAGATAGGGACAGGGGGCCGTACGGAAACACCATATATTTT. It specifies CASSLDRDRGPYGNTIYF. J is TRBJ1-3 and V is TRBV11-2; 12 bases are shared with TRBD1. In germline, CDR1 is SGHAT, CDR2 FQNNGV. The V and J ends lost 0 bases and 4 bases, in that order; junction bases with no gene match: 7. The CDR3 spans 18 residues.

The chain combines TRBV7-8 with TRBJ2-3; 7 bases agree with TRBD2. Unmatched junction bases numbered 8, after V lost 2 bases and J lost 3 bases. Germline V gene lookup returns CDR1 SGHVS and CDR2 FQNEAQ. This CDR3 is built from 16 residues. DNA of the CDR3: TGTGCCAGCAGCTTATCGCGGGGGAGAAAAACAGATACGCAGTATTTT. This sequence encodes CASSLSRGRKTDTQYF.

Note on this clone: The identical CDR3 is also encoded by other nucleotide sequences in the sample. This chain connects TRBV5-4 to TRBJ2-6, with no clear D. Germline CDR1 reads SGHNT; CDR2 reads YYREEE (reference sequence). There are 13 residues in the CDR3. V dropped 4 bases and J dropped 0 bases, with 2 bases sitting between them. The CDR3 DNA reads TGTGCCAGCAGCCGCTCTGGGGCCAACGTCCTGACTTTC. Protein sequence: CASSRSGANVLTF. The full variable domain, its missing parts supplied by reference TRBV5-4 and TRBJ2-6, is ETGVTQSPTHLIKTRGQQVTLRCSSQSGHNTVSWYQQALGQGPQFIFQYYREEENGRGNFPPRFSGLQFPNYSSELNVNALELDDSALYLCASSRSGANVLTFGAGSRLTVL.

The gene calls are TRBV9 and TRBJ2-7, with 10 bases aligning to TRBD2. The CDR3 consists of 16 residues. Germline V CDR1 and CDR2: SGDLS, YYNGEE. V lost 3 bases and J lost 1; bases outside the gene matches: 7. CDR3 sequence: CASSEGLTSGSYEQYF. The DNA for the CDR3 is TGTGCCAGCAGCGAGGGGTTGACTAGCGGGTCCTACGAGCAGTACTTC. The complete variable domain, with remaining parts taken from reference TRBV9 and TRBJ2-7, reads DSGVTQTPKHLITATGQRVTLRCSPRSGDLSVYWYQQSLDQGLQFLIQYYNGEERAKGNILERFSAQQFPDLHSELNLSSLELGDSALYFCASSEGLTSGSYEQYFGPGTRLTVT.

The V gene is TRBV4-2, the J gene TRBJ2-1; TRBD2 matches at 8 bases. CDR3 size: 17 residues. Looked up from germline, CDR1 is LGHNA and CDR2 is YNFKEQ. V was clipped by 1 base and J by 5 bases; unmatched bases: 10. DNA for the CDR3: TGTGCCAGCAGCCAAGGGGTAAAGCGGGGGTCCGACAATGAGCAGTTCTTC. Its translation: CASSQGVKRGSDNEQFF.